Sequencing of this T cell receptor (beta chain) was carried out in a study of control samples from healthy donors and cancer patients. CDR3 length: 12 amino acids. CDR1 MNHEY and CDR2 SVGAGI come from the germline V gene. V was clipped by 6 bases and J by 10 bases, with 13 bases between them. The assay was immunoSEQ multiplex PCR, and TCRdb's table has in-frame clones only and misses some. In the table there are roughly 120,000 clones, 70% to 90% of which are singletons. The V and J genes are TRBV6-5 and TRBJ2-1; D possibly matches TRBD1 or TRBD2 (5 bases each). This clonotype originated in a woman in her sixties or seventies in good health. Sample: blood. The CDR3 nucleotides are TGTGCCAGCAGCCGCCTCAGGGAGGAGCAGTTCTTC. This codes for CASSRLREEQFF.